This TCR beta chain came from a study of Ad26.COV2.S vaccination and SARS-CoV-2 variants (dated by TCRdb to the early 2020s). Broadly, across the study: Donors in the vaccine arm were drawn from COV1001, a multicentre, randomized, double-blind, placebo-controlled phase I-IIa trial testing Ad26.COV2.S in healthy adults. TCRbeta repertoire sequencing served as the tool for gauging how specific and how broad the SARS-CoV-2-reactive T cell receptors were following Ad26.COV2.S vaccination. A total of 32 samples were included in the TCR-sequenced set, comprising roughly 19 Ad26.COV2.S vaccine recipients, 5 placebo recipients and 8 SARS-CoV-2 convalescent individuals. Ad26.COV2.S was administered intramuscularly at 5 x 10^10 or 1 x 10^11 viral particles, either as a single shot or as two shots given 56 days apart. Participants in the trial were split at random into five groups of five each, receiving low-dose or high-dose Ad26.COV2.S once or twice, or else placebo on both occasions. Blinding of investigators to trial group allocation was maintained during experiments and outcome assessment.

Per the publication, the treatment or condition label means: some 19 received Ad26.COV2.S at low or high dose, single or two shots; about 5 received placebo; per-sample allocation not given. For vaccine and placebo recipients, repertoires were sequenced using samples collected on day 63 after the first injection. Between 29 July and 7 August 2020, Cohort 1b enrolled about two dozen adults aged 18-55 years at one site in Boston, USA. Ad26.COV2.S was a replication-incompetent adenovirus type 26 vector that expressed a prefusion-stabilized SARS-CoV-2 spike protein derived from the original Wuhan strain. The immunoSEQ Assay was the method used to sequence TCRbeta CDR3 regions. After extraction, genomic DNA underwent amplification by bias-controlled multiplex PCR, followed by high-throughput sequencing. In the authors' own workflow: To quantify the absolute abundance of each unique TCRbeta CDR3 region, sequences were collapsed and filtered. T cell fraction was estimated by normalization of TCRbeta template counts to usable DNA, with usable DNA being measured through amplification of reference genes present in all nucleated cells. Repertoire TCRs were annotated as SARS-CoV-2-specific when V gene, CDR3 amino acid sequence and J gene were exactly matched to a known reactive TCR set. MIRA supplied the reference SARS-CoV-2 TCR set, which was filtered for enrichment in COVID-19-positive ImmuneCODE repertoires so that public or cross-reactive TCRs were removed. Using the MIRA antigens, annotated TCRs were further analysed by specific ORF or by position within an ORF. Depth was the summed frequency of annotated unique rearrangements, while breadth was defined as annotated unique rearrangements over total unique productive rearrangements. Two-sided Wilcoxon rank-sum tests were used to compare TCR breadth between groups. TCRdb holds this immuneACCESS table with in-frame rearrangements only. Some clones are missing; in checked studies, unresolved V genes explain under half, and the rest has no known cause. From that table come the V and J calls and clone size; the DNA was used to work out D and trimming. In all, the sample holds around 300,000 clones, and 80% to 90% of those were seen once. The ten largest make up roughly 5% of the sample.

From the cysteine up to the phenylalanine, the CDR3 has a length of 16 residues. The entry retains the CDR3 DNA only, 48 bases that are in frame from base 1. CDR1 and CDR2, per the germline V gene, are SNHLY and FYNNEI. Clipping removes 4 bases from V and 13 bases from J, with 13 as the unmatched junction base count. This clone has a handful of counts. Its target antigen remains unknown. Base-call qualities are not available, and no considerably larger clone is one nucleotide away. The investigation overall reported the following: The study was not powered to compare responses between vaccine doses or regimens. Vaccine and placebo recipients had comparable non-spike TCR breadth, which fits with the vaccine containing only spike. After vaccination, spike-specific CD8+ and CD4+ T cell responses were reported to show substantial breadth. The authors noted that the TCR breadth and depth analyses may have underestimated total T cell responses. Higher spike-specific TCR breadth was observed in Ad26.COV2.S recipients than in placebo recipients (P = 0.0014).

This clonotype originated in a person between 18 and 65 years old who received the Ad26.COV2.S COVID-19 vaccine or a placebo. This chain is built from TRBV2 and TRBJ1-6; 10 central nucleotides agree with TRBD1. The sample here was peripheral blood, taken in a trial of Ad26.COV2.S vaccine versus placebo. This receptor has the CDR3 CASSVKFRDRGWPLHF. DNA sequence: TGTGCCAGCAGTGTGAAATTCCGGGACAGGGGCTGGCCCCTCCACTTT.